This T cell receptor (beta chain) was found in a study of T cells after posttransplantation cyclophosphamide. Busulfan-fludarabine conditioning, marrow transplant, and cyclophosphamide on days +3 and +4 were administered. Study-level findings and limits: TRB clonality was highly associated with recipient CMV seropositivity and reactivation. Later post-transplant blood repertoires were often dominated by donor CD8+ memory clones. Skin or GI-infiltrating T cells shared few TRB sequences with blood.

Germline CDR1 and CDR2: SQVTM and ANQGSEA. The CDR3 covers 14 residues. V shed 6 bases, J shed 4 bases, and the junction held 6 bases outside the gene matches. Assay used: immunoSEQ multiplex PCR; TCRdb lists only in-frame clones, some missing. Recorded here are 7,000 to 8,000 clones, none singletons. This clone was counted ten times or more. The antigen is unknown. Here the sequenced sample was PBMCs, taken after allogeneic stem cell transplant with posttransplant cyclophosphamide. The genes are TRBV29-1 and TRBJ2-1; 10 positions agree with TRBD2. The sequence was obtained from a female patient aged 50-60 years who received an allogeneic stem cell transplant from an unrelated donor, was CMV-positive, and had acute GVHD only. The graft donor may account for some of the T cells. The CDR3 sequence: CSVGAGGVYNEQFF. As DNA, the CDR3 is TGCAGCGTGGGAGCGGGGGGGGTTTACAATGAGCAGTTCTTC.